The T cell receptor beta chain under discussion was sequenced for a study of T cell responses to AZD1222 COVID-19 vaccine. TCRdb's table, derived via immunoSEQ multiplex PCR, lists solely in-frame clones and lacks some. Here the sample spans roughly 81,000 clones, 70% to 90% being singletons. CDR3 length: 15 amino acids. Deletions cut 0 bases from V and 0 bases from J, with 7 bases between. Looked up from germline, CDR1 is SGHTA and CDR2 is FQGNSA. Sample: peripheral blood, taken on day 0 of AZD1222 vaccination. The sequence was collected from an adult in good health. The chain is built from TRBV7-2 and TRBJ2-3; a possible D gene is TRBD1 (5 bases). The DNA for the CDR3 is TGTGCCAGCAGCTTAGCGGGGCGAAGCACAGATACGCAGTATTTT. It translates to CASSLAGRSTDTQYF.